This TCR beta chain originates from a study of shared clonotypes between healthy human individuals. Germline assignment: CDR1 SNHLY and CDR2 FYNNEI. This CDR3 contains 15 residues. The ends lost 7 bases at V and 8 bases at J; junction bases unmatched: 11. A deep-level run was used for the assay. TCRdb's table, derived via immunoSEQ multiplex PCR, lists solely in-frame clones and lacks some. Of roughly 650,000 clones listed, approximately 96% are singletons. Terminally differentiated effector memory CD45RA+ cells were excluded by CCR7 positive selection of CD45RO-negative cells. This clonotype was sampled from a woman in her twenties or thirties in good health. The chain recombines TRBV2 with TRBJ1-1; 12 positions match TRBD1. Sample: naive CD8+ T cells sorted from blood. The CDR3 sequence is CASNSPGQGAEEAFF. The CDR3 DNA reads as TGTGCCAGCAATTCCCCGGGACAGGGGGCAGAGGAAGCTTTCTTT.